The subject of this entry is one TCR beta chain. What it recognizes is unknown. This record belongs to a study of T cell responses to AZD1222 COVID-19 vaccine. Points from the study as a whole: The sample set comprised mostly white British donors with more females, and clonal diversity was possibly underestimated. Regions 160-218 and 743-854 held dominance among vaccine-associated CD4 TCRs, which spanned spike.

The method was immunoSEQ multiplex PCR; TCRdb's version includes in-frame clones alone and lacks a portion of them. The sample lists 95,000 to 100,000 clones, approximately 91% occurring once. The CDR3 consists of 15 residues. The V segment lost 4 bases and the J segment 3 bases; nucleotides outside the gene matches: 6. Germline CDR1 LNHDA, CDR2 SQIVND (reference sequence). The sequence was obtained from an adult who received the AZD1222 COVID-19 vaccine. The rearrangement links TRBV19 to TRBJ1-5; 7 positions match TRBD1. Sample: peripheral blood, taken 28 days after the second AZD1222 dose. The CDR3 region is CASSTTGDSNQPQHF. Here the CDR3 DNA reads TGTGCCAGTAGTACCACAGGGGATTCCAATCAGCCCCAGCATTTT.